This entry is about one T cell receptor (beta chain). Its antigen remains unidentified. There are no base qualities to consult, and no much larger clone falls within one base. Receptors were amplified or captured by the immunoSEQ multiplex PCR assay. The paper's processing steps were these. To diagnose cytomegalovirus status from the catalog of TCR beta chain sequences, a statistical classification framework was built. The table comes from immuneACCESS by way of TCRdb, which keeps in-frame sequences with V and J called. Part of the clones is missing from these tables; in studies checked, under half for an unresolved V gene and the rest for unknown reasons. From that table come the V and J calls and clone size; the DNA was used to work out D and trimming. Here the sample has about 200,000 clones; around 80% occur a single time. Around 1.2% of the sample is taken by the ten largest. Reading the germline V gene gives CDR1 KGHSH and CDR2 LQKENI. Trimming takes 3 bases off V and 7 bases off J; junction bases not matched to a gene: 4. There are 14 amino acids in the CDR3, from cysteine to phenylalanine inclusive. Only CDR3 DNA remains: 42 bases, in frame from the first base.

The record originates from a study of cytomegalovirus exposure and HLA in healthy donors (dated by TCRdb to about 2017). Looking at the study overall: The 666 repertoires of the first cohort and the 120 validation repertoires were produced on the same platform, according to a later analysis. The aim of the study was to test whether cataloging public T cell receptors could identify signatures of past pathogen exposure. In addition to the first cohort of approximately 650 subjects, a separate validation cohort of approximately 130 different subjects was used. To predict cytomegalovirus infection status, the study combined high-throughput TCR immunosequencing, statistical association of individual TCRs with disease status, and machine learning.

Study-wide conclusions, independent of this receptor: Of the cluster scores, around 95% were above 0 in a later analysis, which found that TCRs clustered in the first cohort also tended to co-occur in the approximately 120 validation repertoires. The validation cohort had no HLA typing available for a later analysis, so co-occurrence within that cohort was assessed over all 110 or so repertoires. The study listed 164 TCR beta chains as associated with cytomegalovirus. The authors suggested that the approach could potentially be generalized to other disease states and immunological phenotypes. Across donors, most TCR sequences were observed very rarely, whereas some public TCRs were present in many individuals. In vitro tests confirmed that a few of the cytomegalovirus-associated TCR beta chains recognize cytomegalovirus antigens. In both the original and validation cohorts, the classifier was reported to diagnose cytomegalovirus status with high specificity and sensitivity.

The donors were included in the validation cohort of 130 or so subjects, a group kept apart from the roughly 670-subject first cohort. The sample was PBMCs. The TCR originated in a woman aged 25 to 39 in good health and CMV-seronegative. Rearrangement joined TRBV18 to TRBJ1-4; 8 bases in the middle match TRBD1. CDR3 loop: CASSPGTGLEKLFF. The DNA sequence is given as TGTGCCAGCTCACCCGGGACAGGACTTGAAAAACTGTTTTTT. With all but the CDR3 taken from the reference TRBV18 and TRBJ1-4 genes, the full variable domain is: NAGVMQNPRHLVRRRGQEARLRCSPMKGHSHVYWYRQLPEEGLKFMVYLQKENIIDESGMPKERFSAEFPKEGPSILRIQQVVRGDSAAYFCASSPGTGLEKLFFGSGTQLSVL.